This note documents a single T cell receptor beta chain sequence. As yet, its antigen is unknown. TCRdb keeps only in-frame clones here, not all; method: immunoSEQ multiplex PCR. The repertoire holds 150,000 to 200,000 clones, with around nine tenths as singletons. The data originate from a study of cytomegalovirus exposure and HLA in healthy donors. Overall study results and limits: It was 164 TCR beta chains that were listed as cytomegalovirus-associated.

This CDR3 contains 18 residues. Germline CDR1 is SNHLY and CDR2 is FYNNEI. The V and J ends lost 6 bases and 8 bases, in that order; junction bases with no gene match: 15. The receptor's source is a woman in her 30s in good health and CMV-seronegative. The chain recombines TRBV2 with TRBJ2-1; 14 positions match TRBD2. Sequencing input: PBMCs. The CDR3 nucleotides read TGTGCCAGCAGCGCGGTGGGCCGGACTAGCGGGGGGCTGGATGAGCAGTTCTTC. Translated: CASSAVGRTSGGLDEQFF.